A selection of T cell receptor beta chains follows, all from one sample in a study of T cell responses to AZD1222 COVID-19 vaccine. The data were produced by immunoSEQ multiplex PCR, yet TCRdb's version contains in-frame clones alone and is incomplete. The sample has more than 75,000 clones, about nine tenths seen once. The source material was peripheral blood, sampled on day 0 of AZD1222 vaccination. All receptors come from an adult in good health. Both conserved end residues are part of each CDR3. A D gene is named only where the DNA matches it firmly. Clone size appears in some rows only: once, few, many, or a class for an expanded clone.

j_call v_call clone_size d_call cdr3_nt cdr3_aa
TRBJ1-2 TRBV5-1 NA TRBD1 TGCGCCAGCAGCTTGGGAGGACAGGGGTCCTATGGCTACACCTTC CASSLGGQGSYGYTF
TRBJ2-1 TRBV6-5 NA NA TGTGCCAGCAGTTACTCTGGCGGTCCCAATGAGCAGTTCTTC CASSYSGGPNEQFF
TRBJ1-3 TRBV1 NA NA TGCACCAGCGCTCGCAGAGATATTGAGGGAAACACCATATATTTT CTSARRDIEGNTIYF
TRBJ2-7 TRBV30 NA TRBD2 TGTGCCTGGAGACCCCCCGTAGCGGGGGGAAGAGAGCAGTACTTC CAWRPPVAGGREQYF
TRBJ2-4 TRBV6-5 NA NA TGTGCCAGCAGTCGCTTTGGGGGAAACATTCAGTACTTC CASSRFGGNIQYF
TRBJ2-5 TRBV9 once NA TGTGCCAGCACGGCTAGCGACCAAGAGACCCAGTACTTC CASTASDQETQYF
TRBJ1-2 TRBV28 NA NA NA CASSFRARRYYGYTF
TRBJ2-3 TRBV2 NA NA TGTGCCACTATCGAGGTGAGCACAGATACGCAGTATTTT CATIEVSTDTQYF
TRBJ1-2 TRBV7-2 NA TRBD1 TGTGCCAGCAGCAGAGGACAGGCGGTTATTGGGGGCTACACCTTC CASSRGQAVIGGYTF
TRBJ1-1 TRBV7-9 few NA TGTGCCAGCAGCGCGGACAGCCTTAACACTGAAGCTTTCTTT CASSADSLNTEAFF
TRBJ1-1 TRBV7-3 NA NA TGTGCCAGCAGCGTACATCCAGGGGTGAATACTGAAGCTTTCTTT CASSVHPGVNTEAFF
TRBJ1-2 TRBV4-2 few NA TGTGCCAGCAGCCAAGATCCTACAGAGGGGTATGGCTACACCTTC CASSQDPTEGYGYTF
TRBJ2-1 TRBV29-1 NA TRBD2 TGCAGCGTGTCCGGGGGGGACAATGAGCAGTTCTTC CSVSGGDNEQFF
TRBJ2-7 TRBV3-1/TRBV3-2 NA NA TGTGCCAGCAGCCAAAGGACCCCCTACGAGCAGTACTTC CASSQRTPYEQYF
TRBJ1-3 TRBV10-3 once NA TGTGCCATCAGTGTGGGATCTGGAAACACCATATATTTT CAISVGSGNTIYF
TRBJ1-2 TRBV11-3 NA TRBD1 TGTGCCAGCAGCTTAACCCCGACAGGGGGCCACACCTTC CASSLTPTGGHTF
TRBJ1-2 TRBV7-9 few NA TGTGCCAGCAGCTCAAACCGGGGGCCGGGGGTAGGCTACACCTTC CASSSNRGPGVGYTF
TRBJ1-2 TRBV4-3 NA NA TGCGCCAGCAGCCAAGGAGACGGCTACACCTTC CASSQGDGYTF
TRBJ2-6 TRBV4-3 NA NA TGCGCCAGCAGCCAAGACCTAACAGGGTCTGGGGCCAACGTCCTGACTTTC CASSQDLTGSGANVLTF
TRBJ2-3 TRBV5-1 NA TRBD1 TGCGCCAGCAGCCCCAACGGGGGACAGGGGGGCACAGATACGCAGTATTTT CASSPNGGQGGTDTQYF
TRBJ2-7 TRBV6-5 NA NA TGTGCCAGCAGCCCGCCCGGAGGTCGCGAGCAGTACTTC CASSPPGGREQYF
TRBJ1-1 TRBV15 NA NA TGTGCCACCAGCAGGGACCTCGGTAGGGGTTTGAGGACTGAAGCTTTCTTT CATSRDLGRGLRTEAFF
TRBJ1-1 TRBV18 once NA TGTGCCAGCTCACCAGAGGGGGTAAACACTGAAGCTTTCTTT CASSPEGVNTEAFF
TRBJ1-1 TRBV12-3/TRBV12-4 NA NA TGTGCCAGCAGTTTAGCGCAGGGCACTGAAGCTTTCTTT CASSLAQGTEAFF
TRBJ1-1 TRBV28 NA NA TGTGCCAGCACTCTATTCCGTCGGGCTTTCTTT CASTLFRRAFF
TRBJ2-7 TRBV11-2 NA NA TGTGCCAGCAGCTCACAGGGTGTCGAGCAGTACTTC CASSSQGVEQYF
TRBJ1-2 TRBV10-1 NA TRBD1 TGCGCCAGCAGTAGGGAGGGACAGGGGTTGTGTTATGGCTACACCTTC CASSREGQGLCYGYTF
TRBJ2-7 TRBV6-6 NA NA TGTGCCAGCAGTGGTCATTATTCTCCCTACGAGCAGTACTTC CASSGHYSPYEQYF
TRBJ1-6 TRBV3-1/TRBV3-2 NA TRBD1 TGTGCCAGCACCCTTGGGACAGGAAATTCACCCCTCCACTTT CASTLGTGNSPLHF
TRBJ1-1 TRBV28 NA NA TGTGCCGCCAGTGGAGCCTACACTGAAGCTTTCTTT CAASGAYTEAFF
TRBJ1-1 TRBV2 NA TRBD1 TGTGCCAGCAGTTTAACAGGGGGAATCACTGAAGCTTTCTTT CASSLTGGITEAFF
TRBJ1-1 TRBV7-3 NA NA TGTGCCAGCAGCTTACAGCCAGTAATGAACACTGAAGCTTTCTTT CASSLQPVMNTEAFF
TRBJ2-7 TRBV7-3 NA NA TGTGCCAGCAGCCAACAGGGTTCAGGTAACTACGAGCAGTACTTC CASSQQGSGNYEQYF
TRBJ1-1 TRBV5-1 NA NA TGCGCCAGCAGCGGGGGCAGGACTTACACTGAAGCTTTCTTT CASSGGRTYTEAFF
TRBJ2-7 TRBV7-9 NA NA TGTGCCACCGGTAGGGAATCTACCTACGAGCAGTACTTC CATGRESTYEQYF
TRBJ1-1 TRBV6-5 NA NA TGTGCCAGCACCCCCACAGGGAGGACTGAAGCTTTCTTT CASTPTGRTEAFF
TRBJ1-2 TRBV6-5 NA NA TGTGCCAGCAGCCAAGAGGACATGGTTGGTGGCTACACCTTC CASSQEDMVGGYTF